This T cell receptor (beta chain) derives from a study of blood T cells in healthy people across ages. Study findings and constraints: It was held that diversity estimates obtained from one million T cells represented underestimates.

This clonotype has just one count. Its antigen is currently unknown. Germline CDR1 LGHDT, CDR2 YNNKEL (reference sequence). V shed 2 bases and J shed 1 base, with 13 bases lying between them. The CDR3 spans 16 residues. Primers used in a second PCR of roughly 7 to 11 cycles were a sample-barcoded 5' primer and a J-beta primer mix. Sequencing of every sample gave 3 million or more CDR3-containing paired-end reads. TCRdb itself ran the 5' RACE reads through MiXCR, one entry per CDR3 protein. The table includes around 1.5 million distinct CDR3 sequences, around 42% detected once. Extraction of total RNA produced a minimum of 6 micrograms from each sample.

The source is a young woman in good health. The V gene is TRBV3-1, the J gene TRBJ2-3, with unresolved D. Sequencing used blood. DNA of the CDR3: TGTGCCAGCAGCCAACATGGTGTACAAGGCACAGATACGCAGTATTTT. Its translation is CASSQHGVQGTDTQYF.